This T cell receptor (beta chain) originates from a study of human T cells and chemical hapten exposure. Study background: From small differences in pooled library volume came most of the variation in per-sample TCR yields.

Time point specified: healthy volunteer bleed at 2 weeks. Researchers extracted total RNA from unfractionated whole blood. TCRdb reprocessed the RACE reads with MiXCR, giving one entry per CDR3 protein. Of some 46,000 distinct CDR3 sequences listed, around 4.5% are singletons. The length of the CDR3 is 16 residues. V shed 3 bases, J shed 6 bases, and the junction held 9 bases outside the gene matches. CDR1 is SGHRS, CDR2 YFSETQ, per germline. This clonotype has a handful of counts. Source material: whole blood. The TCR was taken from a female donor in good health. Some clones in this sample may be carry-over from other donors' samples. The V gene is TRBV5-1, the J gene TRBJ2-1; 10 bases map to TRBD2. CDR3: CASSSQSGGAINEQFF. Here the CDR3 DNA reads TGCGCCAGCAGCTCTCAGAGCGGGGGGGCAATCAATGAGCAGTTCTTC.